The 8 T cell receptor beta chains in this list originate from one sample, sequenced in a study of regulatory T cells in long-lasting Graves disease. For TCR beta, libraries came from iRepertoire HTBI primers and Arm-PCR of CDR3 regions. TCRdb recomputed calls from the multiplex PCR reads with MiXCR, one row per CDR3 protein. Among some 220,000 distinct CDR3 sequences listed, approximately 18% were seen once. As to time point: newly diagnosed GD, antithyroid drugs for less than 3 months. PBMC RNA was the source of the TCR library. The data also belong to a second study, concerning T cells in Graves' hyperthyroidism and ophthalmopathy.

The input for sequencing was peripheral blood mononuclear cells (PBMCs), taken at new diagnosis, from a patient treated with antithyroid drugs. The receptors shown here come from a woman aged 25-40 years with Graves disease.

The chain combines TRBV7-9 with TRBJ2-7; TRBD2 matches 14 bases. CDR1 is SEHNR and CDR2 is FQNEAQ in the germline V gene (reference sequence). The CDR3 totals 17 residues. V dropped 2 bases and J dropped 6; count of bases not matched to a gene: 9. CDR3 protein: CASSLWGTSGRVGEQYF. The DNA for the CDR3 is TGTGCCAGCAGCTTATGGGGGACTAGCGGGAGAGTAGGCGAGCAGTACTTC.

This clonotype showed up many times. This rearrangement joins TRBV9 to TRBJ2-1, with a weak D call TRBD2 (7 bases). V lost 4 bases and J lost 5, with 16 bases in between. The CDR3 extends over 15 amino acids. The V gene's germline CDR1 is SGDLS and CDR2 YYNGEE. The CDR3 region is CASSKGGSRHNEQFF. The CDR3 DNA sequence: TGTGCCAGCAGCAAGGGGGGGAGTAGACACAATGAGCAGTTCTTC. Together with reference TRBV9 and TRBJ2-1, the CDR3 gives the full variable domain: DSGVTQTPKHLITATGQRVTLRCSPRSGDLSVYWYQQSLDQGLQFLIQYYNGEERAKGNILERFSAQQFPDLHSELNLSSLELGDSALYFCASSKGGSRHNEQFFGPGTRLTVL.

This clonotype was seen repeatedly, ten times or more. V gene TRBV12-3 or TRBV12-4 combines with J gene TRBJ1-1, with a tentative D call TRBD1 (5 bases). V was clipped by 6 bases and J by 4 bases, with 15 bases between them. This CDR3 is 14 amino acids long. The chain's CDR3 is CASSFSGRTTEAFF. The CDR3 DNA is TGTGCCAGCAGCTTTTCAGGGAGGACCACTGAAGCTTTCTTT.

This clonotype was recorded at least ten times. The chain has TRBV10-2 and TRBJ1-1, with TRBD1 identical over 9 bases. Per the germline V gene, CDR1 is WSHSY and CDR2 is SAAADI. The CDR3 is made up of 14 amino acids. The junction had 10 bases not matched to a gene; V was cut back by 10 bases and J by 4 bases. CDR3 coding DNA: TGCGCCACCAAATTGGGACAGGGCGTCACTGAAGCTTTCTTT. Protein product: CATKLGQGVTEAFF.

This clonotype has a count of ten or more. V gene TRBV2 combines with J gene TRBJ1-2; TRBD1 might be the D (5 bases). The CDR3 consists of 13 residues. Germline V CDR1 and CDR2: SNHLY, FYNNEI. Trimming took 7 bases from V and 2 from J, leaving 11 bases between them. CDR3 protein: CASNVRENYGYTF. DNA for the CDR3: TGTGCCAGCAACGTCAGGGAAAACTATGGCTACACCTTC.

The table lists this clonotype with many counts. The chain has TRBV7-9 and TRBJ2-7, with 10 bases lining up with TRBD2. Trimming took 5 bases from V and 5 from J; bases not matched to a gene: 9. Per germline, CDR1 SEHNR and CDR2 FQNEAQ (reference sequence). This CDR3 is built from 15 residues. The DNA for the CDR3 is TGTGCCAGCAGCCGACCCGCGCTAGCGGGGGACGAGCAGTACTTC. Protein product: CASSRPALAGDEQYF. Based on the CDR3 plus reference TRBV7-9 and TRBJ2-7, the full variable domain is DTGVSQNPRHKITKRGQNVTFRCDPISEHNRLYWYRQTLGQGPEFLTYFQNEAQLEKSRLLSDRFSAERPKGSFSTLEIQRTEQGDSAMYLCASSRPALAGDEQYFGPGTRLTVT.

This clonotype has a count of ten or more. This chain connects TRBV30 to TRBJ1-2; the D is unclear. CDR1 is GTSNPN, CDR2 SVGIG, per germline (reference sequence). This CDR3 contains 15 residues. The V and J ends lost 4 bases and 4 bases respectively, with 19 bases between them. DNA of the CDR3: TGTGCCTGGAACCCGTCCGGGTCTCTTTTCTATGGCTACACCTTC. It yields the protein CAWNPSGSLFYGYTF.

This chain uses TRBV7-2 with TRBJ2-3; D unclear. This CDR3 contains 13 residues. CDR1 SGHTA and CDR2 FQGNSA come from the germline V gene. The V end lost 5 bases, the J end lost 5 bases, and 11 bases lay between the germline ends. The CDR3 bases are TGTGCCAGCAGCCCCTATCTAGAAGATACGCAGTATTTT. This sequence encodes CASSPYLEDTQYF.